The 23 T cell receptor beta chains below all came from one sample that was sequenced in a study of early T cells in non-severe SARS-CoV-2 infection (dated by TCRdb to 2020 to 2022). The library was prepared using 5' RACE. Sequencer: NextSeq 500. TCRdb reworked the public reads: Q25 trimming with fastp, MiXCR clone assembly, productive beta chains retained. Each CDR3 protein gets just one entry, which takes the most common genes and DNA from the rows behind it. The sample table records over 55,000 distinct CDR3 sequences; 8.5% to 10% of these occur just once. Clones ranked in the top ten supply about 9.4% of the sample. The sequenced material came from whole blood. The receptors originated from an adult who was a healthcare worker with PCR-confirmed SARS-CoV-2 infection or an uninfected control (not recorded which).

This clonotype was counted only a few times. The rearrangement uses TRBV6-2 or TRBV6-3 and TRBJ1-6; no clear D. This CDR3 has 13 amino acids. Germline V CDR1 and CDR2: MNHEY, SVGEGT. V gave up 4 bases and J gave up 7 bases, with 8 bases separating them. The CDR3 DNA sequence: TGTGCCAGCAGTTCCGACCTAAATTCACCCCTCCACTTT. As protein: CASSSDLNSPLHF.

The table lists this clonotype with a few counts. The V and J genes are TRBV30 and TRBJ1-1; D is ambiguous. V was trimmed by 2 bases and J by 1 base, leaving 5 bases between them. This CDR3 is built from 12 residues. Germline V gene data show CDR1 as GTSNPN and CDR2 as SVGIG (reference sequence). CDR3 loop: CAWSPQNTEAFF. The CDR3 DNA sequence: TGTGCCTGGAGTCCACAGAACACTGAAGCTTTCTTT.

The sample holds many counts of this clonotype. This chain links TRBV5-1 with TRBJ1-3; the D is unclear. Trimming took off 0 bases at V and 0 bases at J, with 4 bases between the two ends. The germline gives CDR1 SGHRS, CDR2 YFSETQ. This CDR3 is 14 amino acids long. CDR3 DNA: TGCGCCAGCAGCTTGGATCTCTCTGGAAACACCATATATTTT. The encoded protein is CASSLDLSGNTIYF.

This chain joins TRBV9 and TRBJ2-7; 13 bases fit TRBD2. J lost 2 bases, V lost 4 bases, and 9 bases had no gene match. There are 17 residues in the CDR3. The germline CDR1 and CDR2 sequences are SGDLS and YYNGEE. The CDR3 sequence is CASSSNPTSGRTYEQYF. The CDR3 nucleotides are TGTGCCAGCAGCTCGAACCCGACTAGCGGGAGGACCTACGAGCAGTACTTC.

A remark on this clonotype: This may be a read error, as it is one base from a much larger clone. This chain joins TRBV7-3 and TRBJ1-1, with D possibly matching TRBD1 (5 bases). Looked up from germline, CDR1 is SGHTA and CDR2 is FQGTGA. The CDR3 is made up of 14 amino acids. This CDR3 reads CASSLTRENSEAFF. CDR3 DNA: TGTGCCAGCAGCTTAACCAGGGAGAACTCTGAAGCTTTCTTT.

This clonotype appeared a few times. The chain recombines TRBV21-1 with TRBJ2-7; the DNA was not compared with TRBD2, the D call given in the table. TRBV21-1 is a known pseudogene. The CDR3 runs 16 residues. The CDR3 DNA sequence: TGTGCCAGCAGCCCGAGGACTAGCGGGAGGCGTTACGAGCAGTACTTC. It encodes CASSPRTSGRRYEQYF.

There are many counts of this clonotype. The chain combines TRBV5-4 with TRBJ2-7, with TRBD2 matching 8 bases. Trimming removed 3 bases from V and 5 bases from J; junction bases left unmatched: 7. The V gene's germline CDR1 is SGHNT and CDR2 YYREEE (reference sequence). The CDR3 covers 14 residues. The CDR3 loop reads CASSSQGAGDEQYF. The DNA of the CDR3 is TGTGCCAGCAGCTCCCAGGGAGCGGGGGACGAGCAGTACTTC.

V gene TRBV24-1 combines with J gene TRBJ2-3; a possible D gene is TRBD1 (6 bases). V was cut by 5 bases and J by 4 bases, with 9 bases left in between. The length of the CDR3 is 13 residues. Looked up from germline, CDR1 is KGHDR and CDR2 is SFDVKD. The CDR3 region has the DNA TGTGCCACCAGTGGCGCAGGGGCAGATACGCAGTATTTT. Translating it yields CATSGAGADTQYF.

DNA of the CDR3: TGCGCCAGCAGCCAAGGGCCCGGAGGGGGCACGACTAATGAAAAACTGTTTTTT. It is translated as CASSQGPGGGTTNEKLFF. This chain connects TRBV4-1 to TRBJ1-4, with TRBD1 matching over 7 bases. Per germline, CDR1 MGHRA and CDR2 YSYEKL. J lost 2 bases, V lost 1 base, and 10 bases had no gene match. The CDR3 is 18 amino acids.

The gene calls are TRBV12-3 or TRBV12-4 and TRBJ1-3; TRBD1 might be the D (5 bases). This CDR3 has 14 residues. V dropped 4 bases and J dropped 0 bases, with 7 bases sitting between them. The CDR3 DNA follows: TGTGCCAGCAGTTCAGGGATCTCTGGAAACACCATATATTTT. It translates to CASSSGISGNTIYF.

This clonotype came up many times. The chain carries TRBV6-2 or TRBV6-3 and TRBJ2-7; 7 bases align to TRBD1. J was trimmed by 3 bases and V by 7 bases; bases with no gene match: 9. Germline assignment: CDR1 MNHEY and CDR2 SVGEGT. The CDR3 extends over 14 amino acids. In DNA form, the CDR3 reads TGTGCCAGCAATCGTAATCCAGGGGGCTACGAGCAGTACTTC. It is translated as CASNRNPGGYEQYF.

In its sample, this clonotype was seen a few times. This sequence joins TRBV5-1 and TRBJ2-4; either TRBD1 or TRBD2 may supply D (5 bases each). Germline values: CDR1 SGHRS, CDR2 YFSETQ. The CDR3 is 13 amino acids. Trimming cost V 4 bases and J 6 bases, with 11 bases left between them. The chain's CDR3 is CASSPGTANIQYF. The CDR3 DNA is TGCGCCAGCAGCCCCGGGACGGCAAACATTCAGTACTTC.

V usage is TRBV13 and J usage is TRBJ2-5; 7 bases match TRBD2. Trimming took 5 bases from V and 5 from J; bases not matched to a gene: 8. Germline CDR1 PRHDT, CDR2 FYEKMQ (reference sequence). This CDR3 has 14 amino acids. CDR3 region: CASSPRERGETQYF. In DNA form, the CDR3 reads TGTGCCAGCAGCCCCAGGGAGCGGGGTGAGACCCAGTACTTC. Together with reference TRBV13 and TRBJ2-5, the CDR3 gives the full variable domain: AAGVIQSPRHLIKEKRETATLKCYPIPRHDTVYWYQQGPGQDPQFLISFYEKMQSDKGSIPDRFSAQQFSDYHSELNMSSLELGDSALYFCASSPRERGETQYFGPGTRLLVL.

The rearrangement links TRBV5-4 to TRBJ2-1; tentatively, D is TRBD1 (5 bases). V lost 4 bases and J lost 3, with 8 bases in between. CDR3 length equals 13 residues. Germline V CDR1 and CDR2: SGHNT, YYREEE (reference sequence). Here the CDR3 reads CASSPDSYNEQFF. CDR3 DNA: TGTGCCAGCAGCCCCGACAGCTACAATGAGCAGTTCTTC.

This clonotype was counted at least ten times. The rearrangement links TRBV5-1 to TRBJ2-5; D gene unclear. The V gene lost 0 bases and the J gene lost 5 bases, with 8 bases spanning the gap. Germline CDR1 SGHRS, CDR2 YFSETQ. This CDR3 region has 13 residues. The CDR3 bases are TGCGCCAGCAGCTTGGGCAGTTCCGAGACCCAGTACTTC. Protein sequence: CASSLGSSETQYF.

This clonotype was seen many times. This sequence joins TRBV6-6 and TRBJ2-3; TRBD2 matches at 13 bases. CDR1 is MNHNY, CDR2 SVGAGI, per germline (reference sequence). V dropped 3 bases and J dropped 6; count of bases not matched to a gene: 12. The CDR3 consists of 18 residues. The CDR3 sequence: CASSYSGTSGTVPDTQYF. In DNA form, the CDR3 reads TGTGCCAGCAGTTATTCCGGGACTAGCGGGACGGTGCCGGATACGCAGTATTTT.

At least ten counts were recorded for this clonotype. The chain employs TRBV11-2 and TRBJ2-1; 7 bases line up with TRBD2. Germline V lookup: CDR1 SGHAT, CDR2 FQNNGV. J lost 7 bases, V lost 8 bases, and 8 bases had no gene match. The CDR3 totals 13 residues. The CDR3 DNA reads as TGTGCCAGCCGACGGGGGGTCGTGAATGAGCAGTTCTTC. Translating gives CASRRGVVNEQFF.

This clonotype has at least ten counts. The J gene is TRBJ2-7, the V gene TRBV7-9, with D perhaps TRBD1 (5 bases). The CDR3 spans 15 residues. CDR1 and CDR2 from the germline V gene are SEHNR and FQNEAQ (reference sequence). V lost 5 bases and J 0 bases, leaving 14 bases between the germline ends. The DNA for the CDR3 is TGTGCCAGCAGCCCCCCGGACATCGTCTCCTACGAGCAGTACTTC. It specifies CASSPPDIVSYEQYF.

Notes on this clonotype: This may stem from a read error, because a much larger clone lies one nucleotide away. The chain is built from TRBV7-8 and TRBJ2-1; 7 bases are shared with TRBD1. The germline gives CDR1 SGHVS, CDR2 FQNEAQ. This CDR3 is 14 amino acids long. Trimming removed 5 bases from V and 4 bases from J; junction bases left unmatched: 5. CDR3 protein: CASSRDRVYNEQFF. The CDR3 region has the DNA TGTGCCAGCAGCCGGGACAGAGTATACAATGAGCAGTTCTTC.

The chain couples TRBV7-2 to TRBJ2-1; 7 bases are a match to TRBD1. V was clipped by 1 base and J by 2 bases; unmatched bases: 2. Germline lookup yields CDR1 SGHTA and CDR2 FQGNSA. The CDR3 runs 15 residues. This CDR3 is CASSLVGTAYNEQFF. The DNA for the CDR3 is TGTGCCAGCAGCTTAGTAGGGACAGCCTACAATGAGCAGTTCTTC.

This clonotype has more than one count but fewer than ten. The chain has TRBV30 and TRBJ1-5, with TRBD1 as a possible D gene (5 bases). The CDR3 runs to 11 residues. The V and J ends lost 5 bases and 9 bases respectively, with 11 bases between them. CDR1 and CDR2 from the germline V gene are GTSNPN and SVGIG (reference sequence). The CDR3 nucleotides read TGTGCCTGGGGCCCCGGGGGGCCCCAGCATTTT. This encodes CAWGPGGPQHF.

This clonotype was seen repeatedly, ten times or more. V usage is TRBV30 and J usage is TRBJ2-5; possibly TRBD2 for D (6 bases). Trimming cost V 0 bases and J 3 bases, with 8 bases left between them. This CDR3 has 13 residues. The germline gives CDR1 GTSNPN, CDR2 SVGIG (reference sequence). Here the CDR3 reads CAWSVRGKETQYF. The CDR3 DNA sequence: TGTGCCTGGAGTGTACGGGGGAAAGAGACCCAGTACTTC.

This clonotype occurred many times. V gene TRBV4-1 combines with J gene TRBJ1-4; the D gene is possibly TRBD1 (5 bases). Germline V gene sequence: CDR1 MGHRA, CDR2 YSYEKL. Trimming took 2 bases from V and 0 from J, leaving 13 bases between them. CDR3 length: 17 residues. The CDR3 sequence: CASSQSGIGSTNEKLFF. In DNA, the CDR3 is TGCGCCAGCAGCCAATCAGGGATCGGGTCAACTAATGAAAAACTGTTTTTT.